The 6 T cell receptor beta chains given below trace back to one sample, sequenced in a study of T cell clonality in common variable immunodeficiency. The data were produced by immunoSEQ multiplex PCR, yet TCRdb's version contains in-frame clones alone and is incomplete. The sample presents about 60,000 clones, none singletons. The sequencing sample was made of peripheral blood mononuclear cells. The source of these receptors is a person aged 18-69 years in good health.

This clone has ten or more counts. The read terminates 3 residues before the CDR3 end, so the remaining end is supplied by the germline J gene. The chain links TRBV13 to TRBJ2-3; D possibly corresponds to TRBD2 (5 bases). The V and J ends lost 5 bases and 5 bases respectively, with 14 bases between them. Germline-derived CDR1 and CDR2 are PRHDT and FYEKMQ (reference sequence). The CDR3 contains 14 residues. The covered CDR3 bases are TGTGCCAGCAGCGGATCCGACTATTTAGATACG. Its translation is CASSGSDYLDT. Given in full, the CDR3 is CASSGSDYLDTQYF.

This clone was counted ten times or more. The missing CDR3 end, 3 residues past where the read stops, is filled in from the germline J gene. This rearrangement joins TRBV24-1 to TRBJ2-5; D is unresolved. CDR3 length: 16 residues. Germline loops: CDR1 KGHDR, CDR2 SFDVKD. V lost 3 bases, J lost 5 bases, and 18 bases lay in between. The DNA read from the CDR3 is TGTGCCACCAGTGATAGGTCCCCTAAGGCGCGGGAGACC. It encodes CATSDRSPKARET. The whole CDR3 sequence reads CATSDRSPKARETQYF.

This clone was observed many times. The CDR3 is CASSIQGQGYEQYF. CDR3 DNA (partial): TGTGCCAGCAGCATCCAGGGGCAGGGATACGAG. J is TRBJ2-7 and V is TRBV28, with D perhaps TRBD1 (6 bases). The sequence runs out 3 residues before the end of the CDR3; the remainder is reconstructed from the germline J gene. Looked up from germline, CDR1 is MDHEN and CDR2 is SYDVKM. This CDR3 contains 14 residues. The V end was cut by 6 bases, the J end by 4 bases, with 16 bases between.

At least ten counts were recorded for this clone. Read data end 3 residues before the CDR3 end; the end is taken from the germline J gene. The chain is built from TRBV5-1 and TRBJ2-1; 11 bases match TRBD1. V was pared by 1 base and J by 4 bases, with 4 bases of the junction left unmatched. Germline values: CDR1 SGHRS, CDR2 YFSETQ. This CDR3 is built from 16 residues. CDR3 protein: CASSLIGQGAYNEQFF. The sequenced part of the CDR3 DNA is TGCGCCAGCAGCTTGATCGGACAGGGGGCTTACAATGAG.

The table lists this clone with many counts. The CDR3 extends 3 residues past the end of the read, so its final part is completed from the germline J gene. The V gene is TRBV5-1, the J gene TRBJ2-1; 13 nucleotides match TRBD2. V lost 0 bases to trimming and J lost 6 bases; unmatched junction nucleotides: 3. This CDR3 has 16 amino acids. In germline, CDR1 is SGHRS, CDR2 YFSETQ. The part of the CDR3 DNA that was read is TGCGCCAGCAGCTTGGAGGGACTAGCGGGGCGCAATGAG. Translating it yields CASSLEGLAGRNE. The full CDR3 reads CASSLEGLAGRNEQFF. Using reference TRBV5-1 and TRBJ2-1 for the parts outside the CDR3, the full variable domain is KAGVTQTPRYLIKTRGQQVTLSCSPISGHRSVSWYQQTPGQGLQFLFEYFSETQRNKGNFPGRFSGRQFSNSRSEMNVSTLELGDSALYLCASSLEGLAGRNEQFFGPGTRLTVL.

This clone was seen at least ten times. The observed sequence ends 3 residues before the CDR3 terminus, with the missing tail filled in from the germline J gene. The chain couples TRBV2 to TRBJ1-1; D gene uncertain. This CDR3 comprises 13 residues. Trimming took off 8 bases at V and 1 base at J, with 11 bases between the two ends. The germline CDR1 and CDR2 sequences are SNHLY and FYNNEI. The sequenced CDR3 bases are TGTGCCAGCGTCACAGACGGGAACACTGAA. Protein product: CASVTDGNTE. The complete CDR3 sequence is CASVTDGNTEAFF.